These T cell receptor beta chains were read from a single sample in a study of cytomegalovirus exposure and HLA in healthy donors. Sequencing used immunoSEQ multiplex PCR; TCRdb keeps in-frame clones, though not all of them. The sample consists of over 200,000 clones, roughly 70% of them appearing once. The sample taken for sequencing was PBMCs. These receptors were obtained from a middle-aged man in good health and CMV-seropositive. CDR3s include the opening cysteine and the closing phenylalanine or tryptophan. Fields, in order: clone size, J gene, V gene, D gene, CDR3 DNA, CDR3 protein. The D gene is left open where the match is weak. Clone size, where shown, is once, few, many, or a class for clones that have expanded.

NA TRBJ2-1 TRBV27 TRBD2 TGTGCCAGCAGCCTGGGACTAGCAGGAGAGCAGTTCTTC CASSLGLAGEQFF
few TRBJ1-1 TRBV5-1 NA TGCGCCAGCAGCCAACGAACGGAGGGCACTGAAGCTTTCTTT CASSQRTEGTEAFF
NA TRBJ2-1 TRBV9 NA TGTGCCAGCAGCGTAGCTCGGGGTATGACTGCCGACAATGAGCAGTTCTTC CASSVARGMTADNEQFF
NA TRBJ2-7 TRBV5-6 TRBD1 TGTGCCAGCAGCTTGGTGGGACAGGGCGAGCAGTACTTC CASSLVGQGEQYF
NA TRBJ2-5 TRBV7-8 NA TGTGCCAGCAGCTTTGAAGGGGGTATAGGTGAGACCCAGTACTTC CASSFEGGIGETQYF
NA TRBJ1-1 TRBV7-6 TRBD1 TGTGCCAGCAGCTTAGTGGGGGACAGGGGGCGGAACACTGAAGCTTTCTTT CASSLVGDRGRNTEAFF
NA TRBJ2-2 TRBV5-6 NA TGTGCCAGCAGCTTGGGGTCGGGGAGGGAGCTGTTTTTT CASSLGSGRELFF
NA TRBJ1-2 TRBV27 NA TGTGCCAGCAGTTTAGGGGGAGGCAACGGCTACACCTTC CASSLGGGNGYTF
NA TRBJ2-7 TRBV27 NA TGTGCCAGCAGTTTATTAAGCAGGGGGGAAATGGAGCAGTACTTC CASSLLSRGEMEQYF
NA TRBJ1-1 TRBV5-1 TRBD1 TGCGCCAGCAGCCCCGGGACAGGCCCTCTCAACACTGAAGCTTTCTTT CASSPGTGPLNTEAFF
NA TRBJ2-5 TRBV7-2 TRBD2 TGTGCCAGCAGCTTGCCTAGCGGGGGGCAGGGGGAGACCCAGTACTTC CASSLPSGGQGETQYF
NA TRBJ1-4 TRBV5-1 NA TGCGCCAGCAGCCGTGGGGGGGTTTCAACTAATGAAAAACTGTTTTTT CASSRGGVSTNEKLFF
once TRBJ1-1 TRBV19 NA TGTGCCAGTAGTATGGGCGGCGCGGGCACTGAAGCTTTCTTT CASSMGGAGTEAFF
NA TRBJ1-2 TRBV5-6 TRBD1 TGTGCCAGCAGCCAAGGACAGGGCCCTTTGTGGGGCTACACCTTC CASSQGQGPLWGYTF
NA TRBJ2-7 TRBV2 TRBD1 TGTGCCAGTGCGGGACAGGTAATCGGCGAGCAGTACTTC CASAGQVIGEQYF
few TRBJ2-1 TRBV5-1 TRBD2 TGCGCCAGCAGCTTGGTAGCGGGAGTTACCTACAATGAGCAGTTCTTC CASSLVAGVTYNEQFF
NA TRBJ1-1 TRBV19 TRBD1 TGTGCCAGTAGTAGATCACAGGGGAAGACTGAAGCTTTCTTT CASSRSQGKTEAFF
NA TRBJ1-2 TRBV19 NA TGTGCCAGTAGTACCTCAAGTCGGGACTATGGCTACACCTTC CASSTSSRDYGYTF
NA TRBJ2-1 TRBV5-1 NA TGCGCCAGCAGGCCGGGACATGCAAGCGATGAGCAGTTCTTC CASRPGHASDEQFF
NA TRBJ1-4 TRBV7-9 NA TGTGCCAGCAGCTTCGGACACCCTTCAACTAATGAAAAACTGTTTTTT CASSFGHPSTNEKLFF
NA TRBJ1-1 TRBV5-1 NA TGCGCCAGCAGCTTGGCCCTAGGAGTGAACACTGAAGCTTTCTTT CASSLALGVNTEAFF
NA TRBJ2-2 TRBV7-7 NA TGTGCCAGCAGCGATACTAGCTCCCCCGGGGAGCTGTTTTTT CASSDTSSPGELFF
NA TRBJ1-5 TRBV5-1 TRBD1 TGCGCCAGCAGCCCGACAGGGGGTCAACAGCCCCAGCATTTT CASSPTGGQQPQHF
few TRBJ2-5 TRBV6-5 TRBD2 TGTGCCAGCACCGACTCGGGGGGGCCGCATGAGACCCAGTACTTC CASTDSGGPHETQYF